The 2 T cell receptor beta chains reported below all come from one sample, sequenced in a study of T cell changes during pregnancy in multiple sclerosis (dated by TCRdb to the late 2010s). Libraries were built with the immunoSEQ multiplex PCR assay. Drawn from immuneACCESS, this table holds only the in-frame rearrangements with V and J called that TCRdb kept. Clones are partly lost; checked studies trace under half to an unresolved V gene and leave the rest unexplained. Recorded for this sample are approximately 50,000 clones; over 80% of them occurred a single time. 0.67% of the sample is held by the ten biggest clonotypes. This material consisted of CD4+ T cells from peripheral blood mononuclear cells, taken in the third trimester of pregnancy. The origin of the receptors is a female donor with multiple sclerosis, enrolled in a pregnancy study.

J is TRBJ2-1 and V is TRBV6-5, with TRBD2 matching 8 bases. CDR3 length: 13 residues. With V trimmed by 6 bases and J by 3 bases, 1 base remained unmatched. The germline V gene encodes CDR1 MNHEY and CDR2 SVGAGI. In DNA form, the CDR3 reads TGTGCCAGCAGAACTAGCGGCTACAATGAGCAGTTCTTC. Encoded protein: CASRTSGYNEQFF.

This clone was seen just once. This sequence joins TRBV6-5 and TRBJ2-7; 10 bases map to TRBD2. The CDR3 extends over 13 amino acids. Per the germline V gene, CDR1 is MNHEY and CDR2 is SVGAGI. V dropped 8 bases and J dropped 7; count of bases not matched to a gene: 8. The CDR3 protein is CASGLAVAGEQYF. CDR3 bases: TGTGCCAGCGGACTAGCGGTAGCGGGGGAGCAGTACTTC.